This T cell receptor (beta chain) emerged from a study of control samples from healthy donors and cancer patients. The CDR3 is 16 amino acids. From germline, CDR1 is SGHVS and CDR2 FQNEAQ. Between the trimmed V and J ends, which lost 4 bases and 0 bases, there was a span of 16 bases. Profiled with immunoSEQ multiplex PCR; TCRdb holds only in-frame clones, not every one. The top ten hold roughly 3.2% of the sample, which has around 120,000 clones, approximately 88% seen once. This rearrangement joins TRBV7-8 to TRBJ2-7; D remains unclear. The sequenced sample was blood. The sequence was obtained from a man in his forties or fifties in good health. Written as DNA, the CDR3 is TGTGCCAGCAGCTCCCTCTTCGGGTTCATCTCCTACGAGCAGTACTTC. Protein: CASSSLFGFISYEQYF.